This TCR beta chain was identified during a study of blood T cell repertoires in COVID-19. Study details: The United States, Italy and Spain supplied acute and convalescent COVID-19 samples. From T cells, B-cell-depleted T cells, or PBMCs came the material, which was cDNA or gDNA.

This CDR3 has 14 residues. CDR1 is SEHNR and CDR2 is FQNEAQ in the germline V gene (reference sequence). The V and J ends lost 0 bases and 6 bases, in that order; junction bases with no gene match: 5. Per the authors' pipeline: The assay estimated nucleated cells by amplifying reference gene primers. The assay was immunoSEQ multiplex PCR, and TCRdb's table has in-frame clones only and misses some. The D gene and trimming were derived from the DNA, and the V and J assignments and clone size from that table. The data hold about 240,000 clones, with roughly four fifths observed a single time. V and J are TRBV7-9 and TRBJ2-7; 7 positions agree with TRBD1. The TCR comes from a man between 50 and 59 years old with acute or convalescent COVID-19. Sequencing was done on a sample of peripheral blood. CDR3 DNA: TGTGCCAGCAGCTTAGCCGGGACAGAAAGCGAGCAGTACTTC. Protein: CASSLAGTESEQYF. The full variable domain, with the rest looked up from reference TRBV7-9 and TRBJ2-7, is DTGVSQNPRHKITKRGQNVTFRCDPISEHNRLYWYRQTLGQGPEFLTYFQNEAQLEKSRLLSDRFSAERPKGSFSTLEIQRTEQGDSAMYLCASSLAGTESEQYFGPGTRLTVT.